These 7 T cell receptor beta chains were all obtained from the same sample, sequenced in a study of blood T cells in healthy people across ages. The use of a sample-barcoded 5' primer and a J-beta primer mix characterized a second PCR of roughly 6 to 11 cycles. TCRdb called the 5' RACE reads again in MiXCR, with one record for every CDR3 protein. The sample yields 900,000 to 950,000 distinct CDR3 sequences, 29% seen once. This sample was shared with a second study, whose subject was T cells of mothers and their children.

The sequencing input was blood. The receptors stem from a middle-aged woman in good health.

Only a few counts were recorded for this clonotype. The V and J genes are TRBV7-3 and TRBJ1-1, with D hard to call. CDR3 length: 14 amino acids. From germline, CDR1 is SGHTA and CDR2 FQGTGA. Trimming pared 3 bases from V and 1 base from J, leaving 9 bases between. CDR3: CASSFGVGNTEAFF. DNA for the CDR3: TGTGCCAGCAGCTTTGGGGTGGGGAACACTGAAGCTTTCTTT. The variable domain in full, with the rest retrieved from reference TRBV7-3 and TRBJ1-1, is GAGVSQTPSNKVTEKGKYVELRCDPISGHTALYWYRQSLGQGPEFLIYFQGTGAADDSGLPNDRFFAVRPEGSVSTLKIQRTERGDSAVYLCASSFGVGNTEAFFGQGTRLTVV.

In this sample, this clonotype turned up many times. CDR3 nucleotide sequence: TGTGCCAGCAGCTTAGAACTAGCGGGGGGTAGAAATGAGCAGTTCTTC. Protein: CASSLELAGGRNEQFF. The chain joins TRBV7-3 to TRBJ2-1; 12 nucleotides agree with TRBD2. This CDR3 region has 16 residues. Germline CDR1 SGHTA, CDR2 FQGTGA. V shed 2 bases, J shed 7 bases, and the junction held 6 bases outside the gene matches. Full variable domain (rest looked up from reference TRBV7-3 and TRBJ2-1): GAGVSQTPSNKVTEKGKYVELRCDPISGHTALYWYRQSLGQGPEFLIYFQGTGAADDSGLPNDRFFAVRPEGSVSTLKIQRTERGDSAVYLCASSLELAGGRNEQFFGPGTRLTVL.

The gene calls are TRBV6-5 and TRBJ1-2; D remains ambiguous. The CDR3 loop spans 14 amino acids. The ends were cut back, 5 bases at V and 4 bases at J, with 14 bases in the middle. CDR1 is MNHEY and CDR2 is SVGAGI in the germline V gene. The CDR3 here is CASSKKRRFYGYTF. In nucleotides, the CDR3 is TGTGCCAGCAGTAAAAAGAGACGGTTCTATGGCTACACCTTC.

At least ten counts were recorded for this clonotype. This chain's CDR3 is CASSQLLAQSSYEQYF. CDR3 sequence (DNA): TGCGCCAGCAGCCAACTTCTAGCGCAGAGCTCCTACGAGCAGTACTTC. The V call is TRBV4-1, the J call TRBJ2-7; weak D call: TRBD2 (6 bases). From germline, CDR1 is MGHRA and CDR2 YSYEKL. The CDR3 is 16 residues long. Trimming took off 2 bases at V and 0 bases at J, with 14 bases between the two ends.

This sequence joins TRBV12-5 and TRBJ2-3; 8 positions agree with TRBD2. Per the germline V gene, CDR1 is LGHNT and CDR2 is FRNRAP. Trimming took 1 base from V and 0 from J; bases not matched to a gene: 3. The CDR3 is made up of 16 amino acids. In nucleotides, the CDR3 is TGTGCTAGTGGTTTGGGGCGGGGGGCTAGCACAGATACGCAGTATTTT. It specifies CASGLGRGASTDTQYF.

This clonotype was observed many times. The chain employs TRBV7-3 and TRBJ2-1, with D possibly being TRBD2 (7 bases). This CDR3 is 13 amino acids long. From germline, CDR1 is SGHTA and CDR2 FQGTGA. V shed 2 bases and J shed 9 bases, with 11 bases lying between them. Here the CDR3 DNA reads TGTGCCAGCAGCTTAGGGGGGGGCAGTGAGCAGTTCTTC. This translates into CASSLGGGSEQFF.

Only a few counts were recorded for this clonotype. The chain combines TRBV11-2 with TRBJ1-1; maybe TRBD1 (5 bases). V was clipped by 1 base and J by 3 bases, with 18 bases between them. Germline V gives CDR1 SGHAT, CDR2 FQNNGV. This CDR3 spans 17 amino acids. CDR3: CASSLGFSYTGDTEAFF. The CDR3 DNA reads TGTGCCAGCAGCTTAGGGTTTAGCTACACAGGAGACACTGAAGCTTTCTTT.